The 18 T cell receptor beta chains reported below all come from one sample, sequenced in a study of control samples from healthy donors and cancer patients. Assay: immunoSEQ multiplex PCR; the TCRdb copy retains only in-frame clones and omits some. The repertoire holds 130,000 or so clones, with about 90% as singletons. Sequencing input: blood. These receptors came from a man younger than 35 in good health.

The chain combines TRBV4-1 with TRBJ1-1; the match to TRBD1 covers 8 bases. Looked up from germline, CDR1 is MGHRA and CDR2 is YSYEKL. V dropped 2 bases and J dropped 7; count of bases not matched to a gene: 15. The CDR3 consists of 17 residues. This CDR3 reads CASSQPSEGQGAVEAFF. CDR3 in DNA: TGCGCCAGCAGCCAACCATCAGAAGGACAGGGCGCGGTTGAAGCTTTCTTT.

V usage is TRBV3-1 (or the pseudogene TRBV3-2) and J usage is TRBJ2-7, with D hard to call. Per the germline V gene, CDR1 is LGHDT and CDR2 is YNNKEL (reference sequence). The CDR3 extends over 14 amino acids. Trimming removed 4 bases from V and 2 bases from J, with 12 bases in between. CDR3 DNA: TGTGCCAGCAGCCTCTCAGTCTCCGCCTACGAGCAGTACTTC. Translation gives CASSLSVSAYEQYF.

Turning to this clone: At one of its ends the junction is not consistent with the germline gene, which may arise from a read error. The chain joins TRBV11-1 to TRBJ2-3; D might be TRBD1 (6 bases). Germline V CDR1 and CDR2: SGHAT, FQDESV (reference sequence). This CDR3 has 15 residues. CDR3 bases: TGTGCCAGCACCTTAGGGTTCAGGGGTACAGATACGCAGTATTTT. It is translated as CASTLGFRGTDTQYF.

In its sample, this clone was seen once. The gene calls are TRBV4-1 and TRBJ1-4; D not certain. The CDR3 covers 18 residues. V lost 1 base, J lost 8 bases, and 23 bases lay in between. Germline CDR1 reads MGHRA; CDR2 reads YSYEKL. The CDR3 sequence: CASSQVFTETFTYEKLFF. The CDR3 nucleotides read TGCGCCAGCAGCCAAGTCTTTACGGAAACTTTTACGTACGAAAAACTGTTTTTT.

The chain joins TRBV19 to TRBJ1-5, with a weak D call TRBD1 (6 bases). V was cut by 3 bases and J by 5 bases, with 11 bases left in between. This CDR3 region has 14 residues. Germline loops: CDR1 LNHDA, CDR2 SQIVND (reference sequence). The CDR3 loop reads CASSMMQGYQPQHF. The CDR3 DNA sequence: TGTGCCAGTAGTATGATGCAGGGGTATCAGCCCCAGCATTTT.

The chain couples TRBV19 to TRBJ1-1; 7 bases match TRBD1. Germline-derived CDR1 and CDR2 are LNHDA and SQIVND (reference sequence). V shed 6 bases, J shed 2 bases, and the junction held 3 bases outside the gene matches. CDR3 length equals 13 residues. The CDR3 reads CASRRDSNTEAFF. The CDR3, as DNA: TGTGCCAGTAGGAGGGACAGCAACACTGAAGCTTTCTTT.

On this clone itself: The same CDR3 can be traced to other DNA sequences in this sample. The chain recombines TRBV16 with TRBJ1-6; D is unresolved. Per germline, CDR1 KGHSY and CDR2 FQNENV. Deletions cut 0 bases from V and 0 bases from J, with 6 bases between. This CDR3 is built from 16 residues. In nucleotides, the CDR3 is TGTGCCAGCAGCCAATCGGAGAGCTCCTATAATTCACCCCTCCACTTT. Its protein is CASSQSESSYNSPLHF.

The V and J genes are TRBV12-3 or TRBV12-4 and TRBJ1-4, with a tentative D call TRBD1 (5 bases). CDR3 size: 12 residues. Between the trimmed V and J ends, which lost 6 bases and 14 bases, there was a span of 16 bases. Written as DNA, the CDR3 is TGTGCCAGCAGCCGAGTGGGACGAGGGCTGTTTTTT. It specifies CASSRVGRGLFF.

The V and J genes are TRBV5-5 and TRBJ2-7; 8 bases match TRBD1. The ends lost 4 bases at V and 7 bases at J; junction bases unmatched: 13. CDR3 length equals 15 residues. Germline CDR1 is SGHKS and CDR2 is YYEKEE (reference sequence). In DNA form, the CDR3 reads TGTGCCAGCAGCCCCGAGACAGGGGCCACCCTAGAGCAGTACTTC. Protein: CASSPETGATLEQYF.

V usage is TRBV3-1 (or the pseudogene TRBV3-2) and J usage is TRBJ2-4, with D perhaps matching TRBD2 (5 bases). The V gene lost 4 bases and the J gene lost 2 bases, with 12 bases spanning the gap. CDR1 LGHDT and CDR2 YNNKEL come from the germline V gene (reference sequence). This CDR3 has 15 residues. Written as DNA, the CDR3 is TGTGCCAGCAGCCGTTTGAGGACTCCCAAAAACATTCAGTACTTC. Translating it yields CASSRLRTPKNIQYF.

This clone came up once. V is TRBV5-1 and J is TRBJ2-5, with TRBD2 identical over 9 bases. V gave up 0 bases and J gave up 1 base; unmatched junction bases: 1. The CDR3 extends over 15 amino acids. The germline gives CDR1 SGHRS, CDR2 YFSETQ. CDR3 loop: CASSLASGVQETQYF. The CDR3 DNA is TGCGCCAGCAGCTTGGCTAGCGGGGTCCAAGAGACCCAGTACTTC.

The chain has TRBV2 and TRBJ2-3; 7 bases agree with TRBD2. Trimming cost V 3 bases and J 2 bases; bases outside gene matches: 11. This CDR3 comprises 17 residues. From germline, CDR1 is SNHLY and CDR2 FYNNEI. The CDR3 DNA is TGTGCCAGCAGTGACCCGCTAGCGGTTAGACTCACAGATACGCAGTATTTT. Translation gives CASSDPLAVRLTDTQYF.

J is TRBJ1-1 and V is TRBV7-9; D is unclear. Trimming left V 3 bases short and J 5 bases short, with 10 bases between. Germline lookup yields CDR1 SEHNR and CDR2 FQNEAQ (reference sequence). The CDR3 totals 13 residues. CDR3 nucleotide sequence: TGTGCCAGCAGCTTCGGGTCGATAACTGAAGCTTTCTTT. This encodes CASSFGSITEAFF.

The chain employs TRBV5-1 and TRBJ2-7; 8 nucleotides align to TRBD2. There are 15 residues in the CDR3. Germline CDR1 and CDR2: SGHRS and YFSETQ. V shed 0 bases, J shed 2 bases, and the junction held 4 bases outside the gene matches. The CDR3: CASSLGAGGAYEQYF. The CDR3, as DNA: TGCGCCAGCAGCTTGGGGGCGGGGGGCGCCTACGAGCAGTACTTC.

V is TRBV7-9 and J is TRBJ1-5; no definite D call. V was pared by 5 bases and J by 2 bases, with 13 bases between. The CDR3 is 15 amino acids. Germline V CDR1 and CDR2: SEHNR, FQNEAQ (reference sequence). The CDR3 here is CASSPLSTGNQPQHF. For the CDR3, the DNA is TGTGCCAGCAGCCCGCTGAGTACTGGCAATCAGCCCCAGCATTTT.

V is TRBV9 and J is TRBJ1-1, with 7 nucleotides matching TRBD1. The junction had 10 bases not matched to a gene; V was cut back by 2 bases and J by 0 bases. Germline V gene lookup returns CDR1 SGDLS and CDR2 YYNGEE. CDR3 length equals 17 residues. CDR3 protein: CASSVGQSFILNTEAFF. CDR3 in DNA: TGTGCCAGCAGCGTGGGACAGTCCTTTATTCTGAACACTGAAGCTTTCTTT.

V usage is TRBV6-2 or TRBV6-3 and J usage is TRBJ2-7; 7 nucleotides align to TRBD2. CDR3 length: 15 amino acids. Germline V gene sequence: CDR1 MNHEY, CDR2 SVGEGT. V gave up 1 base and J gave up 3 bases; unmatched junction bases: 6. CDR3 residues: CASSYWSSGNYEQYF. The CDR3 nucleotides are TGTGCCAGCAGTTACTGGTCTAGCGGCAACTACGAGCAGTACTTC.

This chain links TRBV7-9 with TRBJ1-2; D unresolved. This CDR3 comprises 14 residues. Trimming removed 0 bases at V and 2 bases at J, with 7 bases between. Germline CDR1 is SEHNR and CDR2 is FQNEAQ (reference sequence). CDR3 sequence reads: CASSLARVNYGYTF. CDR3 bases: TGTGCCAGCAGCTTAGCGCGAGTCAACTATGGCTACACCTTC.